The 27 T cell receptor beta chains listed next were all sequenced from one sample in a study of T cell responses to AZD1222 COVID-19 vaccine. The table came from immunoSEQ multiplex PCR; TCRdb's copy has only in-frame clones and leaves some out. Among approximately 150,000 clones, about 92% were seen once, and the ten largest hold less than 3%. This specimen was peripheral blood, taken on day 0 of AZD1222 vaccination. These receptors came from an adult in good health.

The rearrangement uses TRBV19 and TRBJ1-5; D not certain. V lost 4 bases, J lost 0 bases, and 10 bases lay in between. The CDR3 totals 15 residues. Germline V gives CDR1 LNHDA, CDR2 SQIVND (reference sequence). This CDR3 reads CASSSAFYSNQPQHF. CDR3 in DNA: TGTGCCAGTAGTAGTGCATTCTATAGCAATCAGCCCCAGCATTTT.

This chain links TRBV6-5 with TRBJ2-7, with 7 bases fitting TRBD2. CDR3 length: 14 amino acids. V lost 8 bases, J lost 5 bases, and 12 bases stayed unmatched. Germline V lookup: CDR1 MNHEY, CDR2 SVGAGI. In DNA, the CDR3 is TGTGCCAGCCCCCCACGGCGGGAGACAGACGAGCAGTACTTC. It yields the protein CASPPRRETDEQYF.

The chain carries TRBV6-1 and TRBJ1-1, with D possibly being TRBD1 (5 bases). Germline-derived CDR1 and CDR2 are MNHNS and SASEGT. This CDR3 has 16 amino acids. The V end was cut by 1 base, the J end by 0 bases, with 12 bases between. The CDR3 DNA reads TGTGCCAGCAGTGAAGAATCGCGACAGATGAACACTGAAGCTTTCTTT. It is translated as CASSEESRQMNTEAFF.

In regard to this clone: One end of the junction is discordant with germline, which a read error may explain. The CDR3 DNA reads TGTGCCGGCAGTTACACCCCGCGGAGGGTTGGTAATGAGCAGTTCTTC. Its translation is CAGSYTPRRVGNEQFF. The rearrangement joins TRBV6-5 to TRBJ2-1, with D possibly matching TRBD2 (6 bases). This CDR3 is built from 16 residues. Per germline, CDR1 MNHEY and CDR2 SVGAGI.

V is TRBV2 and J is TRBJ2-7, with 7 nucleotides matching TRBD1. Looked up from germline, CDR1 is SNHLY and CDR2 is FYNNEI. V trimming: 6 bases; J trimming: 3 bases; junction bases outside the gene matches: 11. The CDR3 is made up of 15 amino acids. Here the CDR3 reads CASRDGQAIVYEQYF. DNA for the CDR3: TGTGCCAGCAGAGACGGACAGGCTATCGTCTACGAGCAGTACTTC.

The CDR3 region has the DNA TGCAGTGCCCTGGTCCGAGATACGCAGTATTTT. Translation: CSALVRDTQYF. V is TRBV20-1 and J is TRBJ2-3; D is ambiguous. CDR1 and CDR2 from the germline V gene are DFQATT and SNEGSKA (reference sequence). V was clipped by 6 bases and J by 5 bases, with 9 bases between them. The CDR3 is made up of 11 amino acids.

The chain has TRBV20-1 and TRBJ2-1; D uncertain. Germline CDR1 and CDR2: DFQATT and SNEGSKA (reference sequence). The germline V and J ends were trimmed by 3 bases and 1 base, with 7 bases remaining between them. This CDR3 is 13 amino acids long. The CDR3 is CSASTRSYNEQFF. In nucleotides, the CDR3 is TGCAGTGCTAGTACGAGGTCCTACAATGAGCAGTTCTTC.

As concerns this clone: This specimen includes other DNA sequences encoding the same CDR3. The chain has TRBV4-1 and TRBJ1-1; no definite D call. Deletions cut 5 bases from V and 1 base from J, with 5 bases between. Germline CDR1 and CDR2: MGHRA and YSYEKL. The CDR3 has 12 amino acids. CDR3 DNA: TGCGCCAGCAGCGCCACGAACACTGAAGCTTTCTTT. Amino acids: CASSATNTEAFF.

V and J are TRBV12-3 or TRBV12-4 and TRBJ1-2; D unresolved. The CDR3 has 13 amino acids. With 3 bases removed from V and 8 bases from J, the gap between germline ends came to 13 bases. The CDR3 coding sequence is TGTGCCAGCAGTTTCGCTACTGCCGGGGGCTACACCTTC. It codes for CASSFATAGGYTF.

This chain joins TRBV7-9 and TRBJ2-2; perhaps TRBD1 as D (6 bases). Germline loops: CDR1 SEHNR, CDR2 FQNEAQ (reference sequence). The CDR3 extends over 15 amino acids. The V gene lost 0 bases and the J gene lost 4 bases, with 9 bases spanning the gap. The CDR3: CASSLAGAPTGELFF. The CDR3 nucleotides are TGTGCCAGCAGCTTAGCGGGGGCGCCCACCGGGGAGCTGTTTTTT.

V is TRBV5-6 and J is TRBJ2-7, with TRBD2 as a possible D gene (5 bases). V gave up 2 bases and J gave up 12 bases, with 18 bases separating them. The CDR3 totals 13 residues. Germline CDR1 SGHDT, CDR2 YYEEEE. The DNA for the CDR3 is TGTGCCAGCAGCTTAGGAGGTAGCCCCCGGCGGTACTTC. This encodes CASSLGGSPRRYF.

The J gene is TRBJ1-5, the V gene TRBV18, with D possibly being TRBD1 (6 bases). This CDR3 has 13 amino acids. The V gene's germline CDR1 is KGHSH and CDR2 LQKENI. V was shortened by 6 bases and J by 4 bases, with 10 bases between the two germline ends. The CDR3 region has the DNA TGTGCCAGCTCGCCAGGGGCGAATCAGCCCCAGCATTTT. Amino acids: CASSPGANQPQHF.

The chain combines TRBV27 with TRBJ2-1; unclear D gene. Germline loops: CDR1 MNHEY, CDR2 SMNVEV (reference sequence). Between the trimmed V and J ends, which lost 2 bases and 8 bases, there was a span of 13 bases. This CDR3 region has 14 residues. The CDR3 loop is CASSLGSRTDEQFF. CDR3 DNA sequence: TGTGCCAGCAGTTTAGGATCTCGGACCGATGAGCAGTTCTTC.

This chain connects TRBV18 to TRBJ2-2; D perhaps matches TRBD1 (5 bases). V dropped 1 base and J dropped 5 bases, with 17 bases sitting between them. The CDR3 has 17 amino acids. Germline loops: CDR1 KGHSH, CDR2 LQKENI. The CDR3 is CASSPLDPDMRTGELFF. The CDR3 nucleotides are TGTGCCAGCTCACCACTCGATCCGGACATGAGGACCGGGGAGCTGTTTTTT.

The chain couples TRBV5-1 to TRBJ1-2; 9 bases map to TRBD1. Germline loops: CDR1 SGHRS, CDR2 YFSETQ. This CDR3 spans 16 amino acids. J was trimmed by 4 bases and V by 4 bases; bases with no gene match: 11. CDR3 sequence (DNA): TGCGCCAGCAGCACGGGGACAGGGTACGAGGGCTATGGCTACACCTTC. Protein sequence: CASSTGTGYEGYGYTF.

V usage is TRBV27 and J usage is TRBJ1-6; D is unresolved. V shed 7 bases and J shed 0 bases, with 22 bases lying between them. CDR3 length: 19 residues. Germline CDR1 and CDR2: MNHEY and SMNVEV (reference sequence). The CDR3 DNA sequence: TGTGCCAGCACCCCTGCACGGGAAGGATTTAGCTCCTATAATTCACCCCTCCACTTT. Translated, it gives CASTPAREGFSSYNSPLHF.

The chain employs TRBV30 and TRBJ1-5; D is unclear. Trimming cost V 0 bases and J 1 base, with 7 bases left between them. The CDR3 is 14 residues long. CDR1 is GTSNPN, CDR2 SVGIG, per germline (reference sequence). DNA for the CDR3: TGTGCCTGGAGTGTTACAACGAGCAATCAGCCCCAGCATTTT. Amino acids: CAWSVTTSNQPQHF.

This rearrangement joins TRBV30 to TRBJ1-2; 7 nucleotides align to TRBD1. Germline V gene data show CDR1 as GTSNPN and CDR2 as SVGIG (reference sequence). V shed 2 bases and J 5 bases; nucleotides not matched to a gene: 5. The CDR3 runs to 13 residues. CDR3 amino acids: CAWSPDRVYGYTF. The CDR3 bases are TGTGCCTGGAGTCCCGACAGGGTTTATGGCTACACCTTC. Drawing the rest from reference TRBV30 and TRBJ1-2, the complete variable domain is SQTIHQWPATLVQPVGSPLSLECTVEGTSNPNLYWYRQAAGRGLQLLFYSVGIGQISSEVPQNLSASRPQDRQFILSSKKLLLSDSGFYLCAWSPDRVYGYTFGSGTRLTVV.

The chain links TRBV29-1 to TRBJ2-6; 7 bases map to TRBD2. CDR1 SQVTM and CDR2 ANQGSEA come from the germline V gene. V shed 4 bases and J 2 bases; nucleotides not matched to a gene: 8. CDR3 length: 16 residues. The CDR3 region has the DNA TGCAGCGTTGTATCCTCGGGGACTACTGGGGCCAACGTCCTGACTTTC. Translating it yields CSVVSSGTTGANVLTF.

V usage is TRBV5-6 and J usage is TRBJ2-5; a weak D match, TRBD1 (5 bases). CDR3 length: 14 residues. Germline loops: CDR1 SGHDT, CDR2 YYEEEE. Trimming took 0 bases from V and 0 from J, leaving 6 bases between them. The CDR3 reads CASSLVGDQETQYF. The CDR3 DNA reads TGTGCCAGCAGCTTGGTAGGGGACCAAGAGACCCAGTACTTC.

The chain couples TRBV9 to TRBJ2-5; D gene unclear. The germline CDR1 and CDR2 sequences are SGDLS and YYNGEE. CDR3 size: 15 residues. V was cut by 0 bases and J by 5 bases, with 14 bases left in between. The DNA of the CDR3 is TGTGCCAGCAGCGTAGCTGGGGTAGATGGGGAGACCCAGTACTTC. It translates to CASSVAGVDGETQYF.

V gene TRBV3-1 (or the pseudogene TRBV3-2) combines with J gene TRBJ2-7, with 10 bases that match TRBD1. The CDR3 is made up of 16 amino acids. Germline V gene sequence: CDR1 LGHDT, CDR2 YNNKEL (reference sequence). The trim removed 2 bases at V and 2 bases at J, leaving 6 bases unmatched. CDR3 residues: CASSQFPDRGPYEQYF. CDR3 coding DNA: TGTGCCAGCAGCCAATTCCCCGACAGGGGGCCCTACGAGCAGTACTTC.

V and J are TRBV19 and TRBJ2-2; the match to TRBD2 covers 7 bases. Germline assignment: CDR1 LNHDA and CDR2 SQIVND (reference sequence). V shed 10 bases and J 4 bases; nucleotides not matched to a gene: 12. The CDR3 contains 15 residues. The DNA for the CDR3 is TGTGCCACCTCAAGGGGCGGGAGTGGCACCGGGGAGCTGTTTTTT. Protein: CATSRGGSGTGELFF.

V gene TRBV19 combines with J gene TRBJ2-7, with D perhaps matching TRBD1 (5 bases). CDR1 and CDR2 (germline): LNHDA, SQIVND (reference sequence). V gave up 9 bases and J gave up 0 bases, with 12 bases separating them. This CDR3 comprises 13 residues. DNA of the CDR3: TGTGCCAGCCGACAGTCGAGCTCCTACGAGCAGTACTTC. It translates to CASRQSSSYEQYF.

The V and J genes are TRBV7-9 and TRBJ2-7, with D possibly TRBD1 on 5 matching bases. The V and J ends lost 6 bases and 6 bases respectively, with 12 bases between them. This CDR3 is 12 amino acids long. From germline, CDR1 is SEHNR and CDR2 FQNEAQ (reference sequence). The CDR3 here is CASSSTAAEQYF. The CDR3 DNA reads TGTGCCAGCAGTTCGACAGCTGCCGAGCAGTACTTC.

The CDR3 loop is CASSYIFTSEYYEQYF. The CDR3 coding sequence is TGTGCCAGCAGTTACATCTTCACTAGCGAGTATTACGAGCAGTACTTC. The chain joins TRBV6-5 to TRBJ2-7; 7 nucleotides line up with TRBD2. Germline CDR1 and CDR2: MNHEY and SVGAGI. With V trimmed by 2 bases and J by 4 bases, 11 bases remained unmatched. The CDR3 runs 16 residues.

The V call is TRBV5-1, the J call TRBJ1-1; no clear D. The CDR3 extends over 14 amino acids. Trimming shortened V by 7 bases and J by 0 bases, and 13 bases separated the two germline ends. Germline CDR1 is SGHRS and CDR2 is YFSETQ. This chain's CDR3 is CASRGTVLNTEAFF. CDR3 bases: TGCGCCAGCCGAGGAACGGTCCTGAACACTGAAGCTTTCTTT.